Following are 22 T cell receptor beta chains from one sample sequenced in a study of CD4 T cells in relation to SARS-CoV-2 and coronaviruses. Which antigens these TCRs recognize remains unknown. Repertoires were generated with immunoSEQ multiplex PCR, while TCRdb's copy carries only in-frame clones and drops some. Among 41,000 or so clones listed, approximately 87% were seen once. Sequenced: naive CD4+ T cells from PBMCs, cultured in vitro. Indicated subset: naive CD4+ T cells isolated by negative enrichment. The receptor set was obtained from an adult with COVID-19.

This clone was observed a handful of times. The V call is TRBV28, the J call TRBJ1-4; D remains unclear. This CDR3 is 15 amino acids long. Trimming cost V 6 bases and J 0 bases, with 11 bases left between them. Looked up from germline, CDR1 is MDHEN and CDR2 is SYDVKM. CDR3 protein: CASSYEPATNEKLFF. The CDR3 DNA is TGTGCCAGCAGCTACGAGCCCGCAACTAATGAAAAACTGTTTTTT.

The DNA for the CDR3 is TGTGCCAGCAGCCCAGGAGTGTTTGACAGGGATCGGAACACTGAAGCTTTCTTT. It codes for CASSPGVFDRDRNTEAFF. This chain uses TRBV7-8 with TRBJ1-1, with 7 bases matching TRBD1. In germline, CDR1 is SGHVS, CDR2 FQNEAQ. V was pared by 5 bases and J by 1 base, with 16 bases of the junction left unmatched. The CDR3 has 18 residues.

In this sample, this clone turned up a few times. This chain joins TRBV29-1 and TRBJ1-4; tentatively, D is TRBD1 (6 bases). Per germline, CDR1 SQVTM and CDR2 ANQGSEA. Trimming stripped 4 bases from V and 8 bases from J, with 11 bases between. The CDR3 has 12 amino acids. The CDR3 reads CSVGAGGEKLFF. CDR3 in DNA: TGCAGCGTTGGGGCCGGGGGCGAAAAACTGTTTTTT.

The chain uses TRBV5-1 and TRBJ2-1; the match to TRBD2 covers 9 bases. The CDR3 loop spans 16 amino acids. Trimming at V came to 6 bases and at J to 4 bases, leaving 11 bases not matched to a gene. Germline CDR1 SGHRS, CDR2 YFSETQ. CDR3 amino acids: CASNLLAGSRYNEQFF. The CDR3 DNA follows: TGCGCCAGCAACCTTCTAGCGGGGAGTAGATACAATGAGCAGTTCTTC.

V usage is TRBV7-2 and J usage is TRBJ2-1, with 7 bases aligning to TRBD1. CDR1 is SGHTA, CDR2 FQGNSA, per germline. The junction had 4 bases not matched to a gene; V was cut back by 1 base and J by 4 bases. The CDR3 sequence is 15 residues long. CDR3 protein: CASSLEDRWYNEQFF. The CDR3 DNA sequence: TGTGCCAGCAGCTTAGAGGACAGGTGGTACAATGAGCAGTTCTTC. The full variable domain, in which reference TRBV7-2 and TRBJ2-1 provide the parts outside the CDR3, is GAGVSQSPSNKVTEKGKDVELRCDPISGHTALYWYRQSLGQGLEFLIYFQGNSAPDKSGLPSDRFSAERTGGSVSTLTIQRTQQEDSAVYLCASSLEDRWYNEQFFGPGTRLTVL.

This chain links TRBV7-9 with TRBJ2-5; TRBD1 might be the D (6 bases). Trimming stripped 5 bases from V and 3 bases from J, with 13 bases between. Germline V gene data show CDR1 as SEHNR and CDR2 as FQNEAQ (reference sequence). The CDR3 covers 14 residues. CDR3 DNA sequence: TGTGCCAGCAGCCTCCAACAGGGAGAAGAGACCCAGTACTTC. Translated: CASSLQQGEETQYF.

CDR3 bases: TGTGCCAGCAGCCGGACTGATTATGTGGAGACCCAGTACTTC. Its translation: CASSRTDYVETQYF. The chain employs TRBV3-1 (or the pseudogene TRBV3-2) and TRBJ2-5, with D possibly being TRBD2 (5 bases). Germline V gene data show CDR1 as LGHDT and CDR2 as YNNKEL (reference sequence). The CDR3 runs 14 residues. Trimming left V 4 bases short and J 5 bases short, with 14 bases between.

The chain combines TRBV11-2 with TRBJ1-1; D possibly corresponds to TRBD1 (5 bases). The length of the CDR3 is 15 residues. Trimming cost V 5 bases and J 4 bases, with 17 bases left between them. Per germline, CDR1 SGHAT and CDR2 FQNNGV. CDR3 DNA: TGTGCCAGCAGCCCCCAGGGCGTCTTCCTCACTGAAGCTTTCTTT. Translating gives CASSPQGVFLTEAFF.

This clone was picked up one time. V gene TRBV28 combines with J gene TRBJ2-7; D not certain. V was cut by 3 bases and J by 0 bases, with 6 bases left in between. CDR1 MDHEN and CDR2 SYDVKM come from the germline V gene. The CDR3 has 13 amino acids. The CDR3 here is CASSLGHSYEQYF. CDR3 sequence (DNA): TGTGCCAGCAGTTTGGGCCACTCCTACGAGCAGTACTTC.

The gene calls are TRBV19 and TRBJ1-6; possibly TRBD1 for D (5 bases). The CDR3 is 15 amino acids. The germline V and J ends were trimmed by 3 bases and 7 bases, with 13 bases remaining between them. Per germline, CDR1 LNHDA and CDR2 SQIVND (reference sequence). This CDR3 is CASSIGAGSNSPLHF. CDR3 sequence (DNA): TGTGCCAGTAGTATTGGTGCAGGGAGCAATTCACCCCTCCACTTT. The variable domain in full, with the rest retrieved from reference TRBV19 and TRBJ1-6, is DGGITQSPKYLFRKEGQNVTLSCEQNLNHDAMYWYRQDPGQGLRLIYYSQIVNDFQKGDIAEGYSVSREKKESFPLTVTSAQKNPTAFYLCASSIGAGSNSPLHFGNGTRLTVT.

The CDR3 spells CASSSTEQETQYF. DNA for the CDR3: TGTGCCAGCAGCTCGACAGAACAAGAGACCCAGTACTTC. The chain carries TRBV5-8 and TRBJ2-5; D perhaps matches TRBD1 (5 bases). The CDR3 contains 13 residues. Trimming removed 3 bases at V and 2 bases at J, with 8 bases between. CDR1 and CDR2 (germline): SGHTS, YDEGEE. Complete variable domain (other parts from reference TRBV5-8 and TRBJ2-5): EAGVTQSPTHLIKTRGQQATLRCSPISGHTSVYWYQQALGLGLQFLLWYDEGEERNRGNFPPRFSGRQFPNYSSELNVNALELEDSALYLCASSSTEQETQYFGPGTRLLVL.

The rearrangement uses TRBV7-9 and TRBJ1-2; 7 bases line up with TRBD1. V was clipped by 5 bases and J by 2 bases; unmatched bases: 11. Per the germline V gene, CDR1 is SEHNR and CDR2 is FQNEAQ (reference sequence). This CDR3 contains 16 residues. Written as DNA, the CDR3 is TGTGCCAGCAGCCAAGATTCGGGACAGAAAAACTATGGCTACACCTTC. Amino acid sequence: CASSQDSGQKNYGYTF. The full variable domain, with the rest looked up from reference TRBV7-9 and TRBJ1-2, is DTGVSQNPRHKITKRGQNVTFRCDPISEHNRLYWYRQTLGQGPEFLTYFQNEAQLEKSRLLSDRFSAERPKGSFSTLEIQRTEQGDSAMYLCASSQDSGQKNYGYTFGSGTRLTVV.

V gene TRBV28 combines with J gene TRBJ2-5, with 9 positions matching TRBD2. CDR3 length: 15 amino acids. J gave up 5 bases and V 2 bases, and 6 bases lay outside the gene matches. Germline assignment: CDR1 MDHEN and CDR2 SYDVKM. The CDR3 nucleotides read TGTGCCAGCAGTTTAACAGCGGGAGGACCCGAGACCCAGTACTTC. As protein: CASSLTAGGPETQYF.

This clone was observed a single time. This chain links TRBV28 with TRBJ2-6; 7 bases match TRBD1. V gave up 4 bases and J gave up 2 bases; unmatched junction bases: 2. CDR1 is MDHEN and CDR2 is SYDVKM in the germline V gene. The CDR3 consists of 15 residues. The CDR3 here is CASSSQGAGANVLTF. CDR3 bases: TGTGCCAGCAGTTCCCAGGGGGCTGGGGCCAACGTCCTGACTTTC. Full variable domain (missing parts from reference TRBV28 and TRBJ2-6): DVKVTQSSRYLVKRTGEKVFLECVQDMDHENMFWYRQDPGLGLRLIYFSYDVKMKEKGDIPEGYSVSREKKERFSLILESASTNQTSMYLCASSSQGAGANVLTFGAGSRLTVL.

The chain employs TRBV28 and TRBJ2-6; D call uncertain. The length of the CDR3 is 14 residues. The V end lost 7 bases, the J end lost 0 bases, and 7 bases lay between the germline ends. Germline V gene lookup returns CDR1 MDHEN and CDR2 SYDVKM. The chain's CDR3 is CASTPSSGANVLTF. Written as DNA, the CDR3 is TGTGCCAGCACCCCTAGCTCTGGGGCCAACGTCCTGACTTTC.

V usage is TRBV20-1 and J usage is TRBJ2-7; 8 bases are shared with TRBD2. Unmatched junction bases numbered 3, after V lost 3 bases and J lost 2 bases. Per the germline V gene, CDR1 is DFQATT and CDR2 is SNEGSKA (reference sequence). The CDR3 length is 13 residues. The CDR3: CSASGGRTYEQYF. Here the CDR3 DNA reads TGCAGTGCTAGTGGCGGGAGGACCTACGAGCAGTACTTC.

The genes are TRBV5-1 and TRBJ2-4; no firm D call. CDR1 SGHRS and CDR2 YFSETQ come from the germline V gene. Trimming removed 0 bases at V and 6 bases at J, with 10 bases between. The CDR3 is made up of 14 amino acids. CDR3 DNA sequence: TGCGCCAGCAGCTTGGATGGTAGCCGAAACATTCAGTACTTC. Amino acids: CASSLDGSRNIQYF.

The V gene is TRBV5-6, the J gene TRBJ2-7; tentative D call: TRBD2 (6 bases). Trimming took 3 bases from V and 6 from J, leaving 13 bases between them. Germline V CDR1 and CDR2: SGHDT, YYEEEE. The CDR3 loop spans 13 amino acids. The CDR3 protein is CASSYRGASEQYF. In DNA form, the CDR3 reads TGTGCCAGCAGCTATCGCGGGGCGAGCGAGCAGTACTTC. Based on the CDR3 plus reference TRBV5-6 and TRBJ2-7, the full variable domain is DAGVTQSPTHLIKTRGQQVTLRCSPKSGHDTVSWYQQALGQGPQFIFQYYEEEERQRGNFPDRFSGHQFPNYSSELNVNALLLGDSALYLCASSYRGASEQYFGPGTRLTVT.

This chain connects TRBV24-1 to TRBJ2-2, with D possibly being TRBD1 (6 bases). This CDR3 comprises 13 residues. Germline-derived CDR1 and CDR2 are KGHDR and SFDVKD. Trimming stripped 9 bases from V and 0 bases from J, with 7 bases between. The CDR3 DNA sequence: TGTGCCACCCGGGACACGAACACCGGGGAGCTGTTTTTT. Translation gives CATRDTNTGELFF.

This rearrangement joins TRBV7-8 to TRBJ2-5; D possibly uses TRBD1 or TRBD2 (5 bases each). Germline V lookup: CDR1 SGHVS, CDR2 FQNEAQ. Trimming removed 2 bases at V and 5 bases at J, with 15 bases between. The CDR3 contains 15 residues. The CDR3 loop is CASSLLADPGETQYF. The CDR3 DNA follows: TGTGCCAGCAGCTTACTAGCCGATCCAGGGGAGACCCAGTACTTC. Full variable domain (rest looked up from reference TRBV7-8 and TRBJ2-5): GAGVSQSPRYKVAKRGQDVALRCDPISGHVSLFWYQQALGQGPEFLTYFQNEAQLDKSGLPSDRFFAERPEGSVSTLKIQRTQQEDSAVYLCASSLLADPGETQYFGPGTRLLVL.

The chain joins TRBV2 to TRBJ2-7; tentative D call: TRBD2 (7 bases). The CDR3 loop spans 15 amino acids. V was cut by 7 bases and J by 1 base, with 17 bases left in between. Germline V gene lookup returns CDR1 SNHLY and CDR2 FYNNEI. CDR3 in DNA: TGTGCCAGCACCCTGGGGGGGGCCTCTTCCTACGAGCAGTACTTC. It yields the protein CASTLGGASSYEQYF. Variable domain in full (rest from reference TRBV2 and TRBJ2-7): EPEVTQTPSHQVTQMGQEVILRCVPISNHLYFYWYRQILGQKVEFLVSFYNNEISEKSEIFDDQFSVERPDGSNFTLKIRSTKLEDSAMYFCASTLGGASSYEQYFGPGTRLTVT.

The chain uses TRBV4-2 and TRBJ2-5; TRBD2 agrees at 8 bases. Germline assignment: CDR1 LGHNA and CDR2 YNFKEQ. V shed 0 bases and J 3 bases; nucleotides not matched to a gene: 3. The CDR3 has 15 amino acids. CDR3 in amino acids: CASSQDLAGEETQYF. The CDR3 DNA reads TGTGCCAGCAGCCAAGATCTAGCGGGCGAAGAGACCCAGTACTTC.